Listed below are T cell receptor beta chains from one sample, sequenced in a study of blood T cell repertoires in COVID-19. Here immunoSEQ multiplex PCR was the method, and the copy in TCRdb shows in-frame clones only, minus some. The sample has approximately 170,000 clones, roughly nine tenths seen once. The sample comprised peripheral blood. The receptor set was obtained from a man between 60 and 75 years old with active or convalescent COVID-19. Each CDR3 is given with its conserved first and last residue. The D gene is left open where the match is weak. Not every row has a clone size; where given, it reads once, few, many or a size class.

D: .; V: TRBV2; length: 11; J: TRBJ1-4; size: .; DNA: TGTGCCAGCAGTGCTCCCGGAAAACTGTTTTTT; CDR3: CASSAPGKLFF
D: TRBD1; V: TRBV5-1; length: 17; J: TRBJ2-2; size: .; DNA: TGCGCCAGCAGCTTGACTCCGGGACAGGGGGCGACCGGGGAGCTGTTTTTT; CDR3: CASSLTPGQGATGELFF
D: .; V: TRBV5-8; length: 15; J: TRBJ1-5; size: few; DNA: TGTGCCAGCAGCTTACTTCAGGGATTCAATCAGCCCCAGCATTTT; CDR3: CASSLLQGFNQPQHF
D: .; V: TRBV6-5; length: 15; J: TRBJ1-1; size: .; DNA: TGTGCCAGCAGTTTCCAGGGGCAGGCGATGACTGAAGCTTTCTTT; CDR3: CASSFQGQAMTEAFF
D: .; V: TRBV4-1; length: 14; J: TRBJ2-7; size: .; DNA: TGCGCCAGCAGCCAGCCGGGTCCCTTCTCCGAGCAGTACTTC; CDR3: CASSQPGPFSEQYF
D: .; V: TRBV12-3/TRBV12-4; length: 12; J: TRBJ2-3; size: .; DNA: TGTGCCAGCAGCCCCCTCGGAGATACGCAGTATTTT; CDR3: CASSPLGDTQYF
D: TRBD2; V: TRBV11-3; length: 15; J: TRBJ2-1; size: once; DNA: TGTGCCAGCAGCCATGGGACTAGCGGCGCCAATGAGCAGTTCTTC; CDR3: CASSHGTSGANEQFF
D: .; V: TRBV5-1; length: 13; J: TRBJ1-2; size: few; DNA: TGCGCCAGCAGCTCGACAGCTAACTATGGCTACACCTTC; CDR3: CASSSTANYGYTF
D: .; V: TRBV5-1; length: 15; J: TRBJ2-1; size: .; DNA: TGCGCCAGCAGGGGTATGACTAGTGAGTACGGTGAGCAGTTCTTC; CDR3: CASRGMTSEYGEQFF
D: .; V: TRBV18; length: 11; J: TRBJ2-3; size: .; DNA: TGTGCCAGCTCACCAGCGGATACGCAGTATTTT; CDR3: CASSPADTQYF
D: TRBD2; V: TRBV10-3; length: 15; J: TRBJ2-1; size: .; DNA: TGTGCCATCAGTGAGTCGTCTAGCGGGGGGCCTGAGCAGTTCTTC; CDR3: CAISESSSGGPEQFF
D: .; V: TRBV27; length: 15; J: TRBJ2-7; size: .; DNA: TGTGCCAGCAGGCGGGACCCCAGGAGCTCCTACGAGCAGTACTTC; CDR3: CASRRDPRSSYEQYF
D: .; V: TRBV28; length: 12; J: TRBJ2-5; size: once; DNA: TGTGCCAGCAGTTTGAAGGGGTTAACCCAGTACTTC; CDR3: CASSLKGLTQYF
D: TRBD1; V: TRBV27; length: 15; J: TRBJ1-1; size: .; DNA: TGTGCCAGCAGTCCCTCCGGCAGGGGGCCTACTGAAGCTTTCTTT; CDR3: CASSPSGRGPTEAFF
D: TRBD1; V: TRBV10-3; length: 14; J: TRBJ1-6; size: .; DNA: TGTGCCATCAGTGGACAGGGTGGAAATTCACCCCTCCACTTT; CDR3: CAISGQGGNSPLHF
D: .; V: TRBV19; length: 16; J: TRBJ2-6; size: few; DNA: TGTGCCAGTAGTACCCGGACAGCCTCTGGGGCCAACGTCCTGACTTTC; CDR3: CASSTRTASGANVLTF
D: .; V: TRBV5-6; length: 13; J: TRBJ1-2; size: .; DNA: TGTGCCAGCAGCTTTCCCTCTTTTTATGGCTACACCTTC; CDR3: CASSFPSFYGYTF
D: TRBD1; V: TRBV11-3; length: 12; J: TRBJ2-1; size: once; DNA: TGTGCCAGCCGAGGGGGCGGCTATGAGCAGTTCTTC; CDR3: CASRGGGYEQFF
D: .; V: TRBV5-4; length: 15; J: TRBJ2-7; size: .; DNA: TGTGCCAGCAGCTTGGCCCAACAGGGTAAATACGAGCAGTACTTC; CDR3: CASSLAQQGKYEQYF
D: TRBD2; V: TRBV18; length: 14; J: TRBJ2-5; size: .; DNA: TGTGCCAGCTCGCCGACTAGCGGGAAAGAGACCCAGTACTTC; CDR3: CASSPTSGKETQYF
D: .; V: TRBV10-3; length: 15; J: TRBJ1-2; size: .; DNA: TGTGCCATCAGTGAGTCGACTCAGGGGTGGTTGGGCTACACCTTC; CDR3: CAISESTQGWLGYTF
D: TRBD2; V: TRBV5-1; length: 15; J: TRBJ2-3; size: .; DNA: TGCGCCAGCAGCCTTGGACTAGCGGGGACAGATACGCAGTATTTT; CDR3: CASSLGLAGTDTQYF
D: TRBD2; V: TRBV5-6; length: 14; J: TRBJ2-7; size: .; DNA: TGTGCCAGCAGCCTACCAGCGGGGGCCCACGAGCAGTACTTC; CDR3: CASSLPAGAHEQYF
D: .; V: TRBV7-2; length: 15; J: TRBJ1-1; size: once; DNA: TGTGCCAGCAGCTTAGTGGCCTTCATGAACACTGAAGCTTTCTTT; CDR3: CASSLVAFMNTEAFF
D: .; V: TRBV18; length: 16; J: TRBJ1-1; size: .; DNA: TGTGCCAGCTCACCGTCCAACGGACTCATGAACACTGAAGCTTTCTTT; CDR3: CASSPSNGLMNTEAFF
D: .; V: TRBV5-1; length: 15; J: TRBJ1-2; size: .; DNA: TGCGCCAGCAGCCCCCAGGGGCCCAGGAACTATGGCTACACCTTC; CDR3: CASSPQGPRNYGYTF
D: .; V: TRBV20-1; length: 12; J: TRBJ2-5; size: .; DNA: TGCAGTGCTAGTACTAGTACGGAGACCCAGTACTTC; CDR3: CSASTSTETQYF
D: TRBD1; V: TRBV27; length: 13; J: TRBJ1-1; size: .; DNA: TGTGCCAGCATGGTGACAGGGGCTGATGAAGCTTTCTTT; CDR3: CASMVTGADEAFF
D: .; V: TRBV19; length: 13; J: TRBJ1-1; size: .; DNA: TGTGCCAGTAGTCAGACAGGGAACACTGAAGCTTTCTTT; CDR3: CASSQTGNTEAFF
D: .; V: TRBV7-9; length: 15; J: TRBJ1-6; size: .; DNA: TGTGCCAGCAGCTTAGAACAGGTCCGAAATTCACCCCTCCACTTT; CDR3: CASSLEQVRNSPLHF
D: .; V: TRBV29-1; length: 15; J: TRBJ2-7; size: once; DNA: TGCAGCGTGATGAAAGGACTGTTGAGCTCCTACGAGCAGTACTTC; CDR3: CSVMKGLLSSYEQYF
D: TRBD2; V: TRBV30; length: 14; J: TRBJ2-1; size: .; DNA: TGTGCCTGGACACTAGCGGGAGTCGACAATGAGCAGTTCTTC; CDR3: CAWTLAGVDNEQFF
D: TRBD2; V: TRBV19; length: 13; J: TRBJ2-7; size: .; DNA: TGTGCCAGTAGTACCTTGGGACTAGCGGGAGTACACTTC; CDR3: CASSTLGLAGVHF
D: TRBD2; V: TRBV11-1; length: 16; J: TRBJ2-1; size: .; DNA: TGTGCCAGCAGCTACATGACTAGCGGGGCCTACAATGAGCAGTTCTTC; CDR3: CASSYMTSGAYNEQFF
D: TRBD1; V: TRBV27; length: 15; J: TRBJ2-1; size: .; DNA: TGTGCCAGCAGCCCGGACAGGGGAGGGTTCAATGAGCAGTTCTTC; CDR3: CASSPDRGGFNEQFF
D: TRBD1; V: TRBV6-5; length: 14; J: TRBJ1-2; size: .; DNA: TGTGCCGGAATCGGACAGGGAGGGGACTATGGCTACACCTTC; CDR3: CAGIGQGGDYGYTF
D: .; V: TRBV2; length: 12; J: TRBJ2-1; size: .; DNA: TGTGCCAGCAAGGATAGCGGCCATGAGCAGTTCTTC; CDR3: CASKDSGHEQFF
D: TRBD1; V: TRBV5-5; length: 16; J: TRBJ2-5; size: once; DNA: TGTGCCAGCAGCTTGAGAGGGGGCGCTCCCCAAGAGACCCAGTACTTC; CDR3: CASSLRGGAPQETQYF
D: TRBD2; V: TRBV27; length: 15; J: TRBJ2-5; size: once; DNA: TGTGCCAGCAGTTTATACGGGGGGGCTCCAGAGACCCAGTACTTC; CDR3: CASSLYGGAPETQYF
D: TRBD2; V: TRBV11-2; length: 15; J: TRBJ2-1; size: .; DNA: TGTGCCAGCAGCTTAGTTTCTAGCGGGAGGGGTGAGCAGTTCTTC; CDR3: CASSLVSSGRGEQFF
D: .; V: TRBV18; length: 15; J: TRBJ1-5; size: once; DNA: TGTGCCAGCTCACCCTTAACAGGGACGGATCAGCCCCAGCATTTT; CDR3: CASSPLTGTDQPQHF
D: .; V: TRBV5-1; length: 14; J: TRBJ2-1; size: few; DNA: TGCGCCAGCAGTTTGAGGGAGGGGGACAATGAGCAGTTCTTC; CDR3: CASSLREGDNEQFF
D: .; V: TRBV12-5; length: 15; J: TRBJ1-3; size: .; DNA: TGTGCTAGTGGTTTGGGGGGGCCAGGTGGAAACACCATATATTTT; CDR3: CASGLGGPGGNTIYF
D: .; V: TRBV20-1; length: 10; J: TRBJ2-1; size: .; DNA: TGCAGCCCGTCCGGGGAGGAGCAGTTCTTC; CDR3: CSPSGEEQFF
D: TRBD2; V: TRBV20-1; length: 12; J: TRBJ2-1; size: once; DNA: TGCAGTGCTAGTATCGGGGGGGATGAGCAGTTCTTC; CDR3: CSASIGGDEQFF
D: .; V: TRBV6-4; length: 13; J: TRBJ1-5; size: .; DNA: TGTGCCAGCAGTGAGCAGTACAATCAGCCCCAGCATTTT; CDR3: CASSEQYNQPQHF
D: TRBD1; V: TRBV6-5; length: 15; J: TRBJ2-3; size: .; DNA: TGTGCCAGCAGTTTATTGGGACAGCCCCTGAATACGCAGTATTTT; CDR3: CASSLLGQPLNTQYF
D: .; V: TRBV6-5; length: 12; J: TRBJ1-2; size: .; DNA: TGTGCCAGCAGTTACTTTGGGGGCGGCTACACCTTC; CDR3: CASSYFGGGYTF